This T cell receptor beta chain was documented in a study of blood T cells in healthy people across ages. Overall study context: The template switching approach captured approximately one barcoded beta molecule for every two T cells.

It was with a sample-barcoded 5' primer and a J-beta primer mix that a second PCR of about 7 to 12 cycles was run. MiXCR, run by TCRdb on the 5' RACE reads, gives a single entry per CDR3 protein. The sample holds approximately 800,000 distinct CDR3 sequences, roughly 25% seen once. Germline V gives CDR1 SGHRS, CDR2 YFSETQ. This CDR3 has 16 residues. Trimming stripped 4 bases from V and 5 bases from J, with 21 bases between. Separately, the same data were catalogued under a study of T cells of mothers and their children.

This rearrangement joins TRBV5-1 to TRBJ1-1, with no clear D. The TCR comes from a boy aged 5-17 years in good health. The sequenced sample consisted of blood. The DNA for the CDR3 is TGCGCCAGCAGCCCTGACGACGGGTTAGTGAGGACTGAAGCTTTCTTT. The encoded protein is CASSPDDGLVRTEAFF.